This TCR beta chain was identified during a study of T cells in localized non-small cell lung cancer. Study observations and caveats: Longer overall survival accompanied higher blood T cell density. There were a median roughly 59 of the top 100 tumor clones appearing in adjacent lung.

A word on this clone: No antigen is known for it.

Repertoires were generated with immunoSEQ multiplex PCR, while TCRdb's copy carries only in-frame clones and drops some. Among about 2,100 clones, roughly 40% were seen once, and the ten largest hold under 9.5%. CDR3 length: 14 amino acids. Germline V gene lookup returns CDR1 KGHSH and CDR2 LQKENI. The V gene lost 3 bases and the J gene lost 5 bases, with 13 bases spanning the gap. The sample consisted of lung tumor tissue, taken before any cancer treatment. The chain combines TRBV18 with TRBJ1-1, with D tentatively TRBD1 (5 bases). The receptor was derived from a male donor older than 55 with stage II squamous cell lung carcinoma. DNA for the CDR3: TGTGCCAGCTCACCTCCAGGCAGGGCTACTGAAGCTTTCTTT. This codes for CASSPPGRATEAFF.